The 32 T cell receptor beta chains given below trace back to one sample, sequenced in a study of CD8 T cells in ankylosing spondylitis. Each CDR3 protein gets one entry after TCRdb re-called the 5' RACE reads with MiXCR. This repertoire shows roughly 180,000 distinct CDR3 sequences, around 10% found once; its top ten account for almost 30%. The source material was blood, either unsorted or a sorted T cell fraction (not recorded which). The receptors here all came from a male donor with ankylosing spondylitis or in good health (not recorded which).

This clonotype was picked up many times. The V call is TRBV5-1, the J call TRBJ1-1; D may be TRBD1 (6 bases). Germline assignment: CDR1 SGHRS and CDR2 YFSETQ. CDR3 length equals 14 residues. The V end lost 5 bases, the J end lost 1 base, and 12 bases lay between the germline ends. The CDR3, as DNA: TGCGCCAGCAGGGTGGGGGCCCAGAACACTGAAGCTTTCTTT. Amino acid sequence: CASRVGAQNTEAFF.

On this clonotype: Being one base from a much bigger clone, this may be a read error. The V gene is TRBV15, the J gene TRBJ2-3; D may be TRBD1 or TRBD2 (5 bases each). V gave up 7 bases and J gave up 2 bases, with 16 bases separating them. The length of the CDR3 is 15 residues. Germline lookup yields CDR1 LNHNV and CDR2 YYDKDF (reference sequence). CDR3 sequence (DNA): TGTGCCACCACAAAAGTGGGGGATTCCACAGATACGCAGTATTTT. It yields the protein CATTKVGDSTDTQYF. Variable domain in full (rest from reference TRBV15 and TRBJ2-3): DAMVIQNPRYQVTQFGKPVTLSCSQTLNHNVMYWYQQKSSQAPKLLFHYYDKDFNNEADTPDNFQSRRPNTSFCFLDIRSPGLGDTAMYLCATTKVGDSTDTQYFGPGTRLTVL.

This clonotype showed up many times. The rearrangement joins TRBV14 to TRBJ2-1; 10 bases are a match to TRBD2. After removal of 5 bases from V and 3 bases from J, the junction contained 4 bases not matched to a gene. Germline V lookup: CDR1 SGHDN, CDR2 FVKESK. The CDR3 sequence is 15 residues long. CDR3 residues: CASSILAGDYNEQFF. The CDR3 bases are TGTGCCAGCAGCATCCTAGCGGGAGACTACAATGAGCAGTTCTTC.

This clonotype was counted at least ten times. The rearrangement joins TRBV6-2 or TRBV6-3 to TRBJ1-1; 9 positions agree with TRBD1. With 6 bases clipped from V and 1 base from J, the junction kept 9 bases outside the gene matches. The germline V gene encodes CDR1 MNHEY and CDR2 SVGEGT. The CDR3 contains 16 residues. CDR3 in amino acids: CASSETSGQGNTEAFF. The CDR3 DNA follows: TGTGCCAGCAGCGAGACATCGGGACAGGGGAACACTGAAGCTTTCTTT.

This clonotype appeared many times. The V and J genes are TRBV20-1 and TRBJ2-1; the D is unclear. CDR1 is DFQATT and CDR2 is SNEGSKA in the germline V gene (reference sequence). The CDR3 is 14 amino acids. V was shortened by 6 bases and J by 4 bases, with 16 bases between the two germline ends. CDR3 sequence reads: CSAGPGLGYNEQFF. For the CDR3, the DNA is TGCAGTGCCGGACCGGGCTTAGGGTACAATGAGCAGTTCTTC.

This clonotype showed up many times. The genes are TRBV15 and TRBJ2-5; D is ambiguous. This CDR3 spans 13 amino acids. The V end lost 4 bases, the J end lost 0 bases, and 6 bases lay between the germline ends. CDR1 and CDR2 from the germline V gene are LNHNV and YYDKDF (reference sequence). The CDR3 DNA sequence: TGTGCCACCAGCATTAACAACCAAGAGACCCAGTACTTC. Its protein product is CATSINNQETQYF.

This clonotype has just a few counts. The CDR3 reads CASSVAAGQITEAFF. In DNA form, the CDR3 reads TGTGCCAGCAGCGTAGCGGCGGGACAGATCACTGAAGCTTTCTTT. The rearrangement links TRBV9 to TRBJ1-1; 7 bases are a match to TRBD1. The CDR3 loop spans 15 amino acids. Trimming at V came to 0 bases and at J to 4 bases, leaving 6 bases not matched to a gene. Germline V gene data show CDR1 as SGDLS and CDR2 as YYNGEE.

This clonotype was observed a handful of times. The rearrangement uses TRBV7-8 and TRBJ2-4, with D uncertain. Trimming took off 1 base at V and 1 base at J, with 11 bases between the two ends. This CDR3 has 16 amino acids. Per germline, CDR1 SGHVS and CDR2 FQNEAQ. The CDR3 DNA sequence: TGTGCCAGCAGCTTAGATCCGGTGGCGGCCAAAAACATTCAGTACTTC. This encodes CASSLDPVAAKNIQYF. Variable domain in full (rest from reference TRBV7-8 and TRBJ2-4): GAGVSQSPRYKVAKRGQDVALRCDPISGHVSLFWYQQALGQGPEFLTYFQNEAQLDKSGLPSDRFFAERPEGSVSTLKIQRTQQEDSAVYLCASSLDPVAAKNIQYFGAGTRLSVL.

The J gene is TRBJ2-2, the V gene TRBV7-2; D is perhaps TRBD2 (7 bases). The V gene lost 5 bases and the J gene lost 1 base, with 14 bases spanning the gap. The CDR3 is 16 amino acids. The germline gives CDR1 SGHTA, CDR2 FQGNSA. CDR3 coding DNA: TGTGCCAGCAGCCCCTACGGGGGGCTGAACACCGGGGAGCTGTTTTTT. This gives the protein CASSPYGGLNTGELFF. Supplemented by reference TRBV7-2 and TRBJ2-2, the full variable domain reads GAGVSQSPSNKVTEKGKDVELRCDPISGHTALYWYRQSLGQGLEFLIYFQGNSAPDKSGLPSDRFSAERTGGSVSTLTIQRTQQEDSAVYLCASSPYGGLNTGELFFGEGSRLTVL.

This clonotype showed up just a few times. The chain uses TRBV12-3 or TRBV12-4 and TRBJ1-4; tentative D call: TRBD1 (5 bases). V gave up 1 base and J gave up 6 bases, with 12 bases separating them. CDR3 size: 15 residues. CDR3 residues: CASSLEGQGYEKLFF. In DNA, the CDR3 is TGTGCCAGCAGTTTAGAAGGGCAGGGTTATGAAAAACTGTTTTTT.

This clonotype was observed many times. The chain couples TRBV6-5 to TRBJ2-5; TRBD2 aligns across 7 bases. V was pared by 2 bases and J by 0 bases, with 6 bases of the junction left unmatched. This CDR3 spans 16 amino acids. Germline CDR1 reads MNHEY; CDR2 reads SVGAGI. The CDR3 nucleotides are TGTGCCAGCAGTTACGGGACTACAGCTAACCAAGAGACCCAGTACTTC. The encoded protein is CASSYGTTANQETQYF.

This clonotype was counted at least ten times. The chain is built from TRBV7-8 and TRBJ2-3; D is tentatively TRBD1 or TRBD2 (5 bases each). There are 15 residues in the CDR3. V was cut by 5 bases and J by 7 bases, with 19 bases left in between. The germline V gene has CDR1 SGHVS and CDR2 FQNEAQ. The DNA for the CDR3 is TGTGCCAGCAGCAACGGGGCAGGAAGTGGTAATACGCAGTATTTT. It yields the protein CASSNGAGSGNTQYF.

This clonotype has only a few counts. The CDR3 here is CSAVSTSGVPYEQYF. The CDR3 DNA follows: TGCAGTGCTGTATCGACTAGCGGGGTCCCCTACGAGCAGTACTTC. The chain couples TRBV20-1 to TRBJ2-7; 11 positions match TRBD2. The CDR3 is made up of 15 amino acids. After removal of 5 bases from V and 2 bases from J, the junction contained 8 bases not matched to a gene. Looked up from germline, CDR1 is DFQATT and CDR2 is SNEGSKA (reference sequence).

Many counts were recorded for this clonotype. The chain is built from TRBV5-1 and TRBJ2-4; TRBD1 agrees at 9 bases. The CDR3 contains 14 residues. The germline V gene has CDR1 SGHRS and CDR2 YFSETQ. V lost 0 bases, J lost 6 bases, and 1 base stayed unmatched. The CDR3 coding sequence is TGCGCCAGCAGCTTGGTGACAGGGGGAAACATTCAGTACTTC. Protein product: CASSLVTGGNIQYF. Together with reference TRBV5-1 and TRBJ2-4, the CDR3 gives the full variable domain: KAGVTQTPRYLIKTRGQQVTLSCSPISGHRSVSWYQQTPGQGLQFLFEYFSETQRNKGNFPGRFSGRQFSNSRSEMNVSTLELGDSALYLCASSLVTGGNIQYFGAGTRLSVL.

J is TRBJ1-1 and V is TRBV10-3, with D uncertain. The germline V gene has CDR1 ENHRY and CDR2 SYGVKD. Trimming took off 10 bases at V and 1 base at J, with 10 bases between the two ends. The CDR3 is 12 residues long. DNA of the CDR3: TGTGCCACCGCGGCGGGGAACACTGAAGCTTTCTTT. Translation: CATAAGNTEAFF.

This clonotype was detected ten times or more. The CDR3 spells CASTRGGRGTDTQYF. CDR3 sequence (DNA): TGTGCCAGCACCAGGGGAGGAAGAGGCACAGATACGCAGTATTTT. The genes are TRBV12-3 or TRBV12-4 and TRBJ2-3; D might be TRBD1 or TRBD2, each matching 6 bases. V lost 7 bases and J 1 base, leaving 15 bases between the germline ends. The CDR3 runs to 15 residues.

The rearrangement links TRBV7-2 to TRBJ2-1; TRBD2 aligns across 8 bases. The germline V gene encodes CDR1 SGHTA and CDR2 FQGNSA. The CDR3 has 14 residues. V dropped 5 bases and J dropped 7; count of bases not matched to a gene: 7. The chain's CDR3 is CASSLGGAMNEQFF. CDR3 sequence (DNA): TGTGCCAGCAGCCTCGGGGGGGCCATGAATGAGCAGTTCTTC.

This chain joins TRBV5-1 and TRBJ1-4, with 9 bases fitting TRBD1. V dropped 5 bases and J dropped 7; count of bases not matched to a gene: 9. The germline V gene has CDR1 SGHRS and CDR2 YFSETQ. The CDR3 extends over 15 amino acids. The CDR3 sequence: CASRSTGGGGEKLFF. The CDR3 DNA reads as TGCGCCAGCAGATCTACAGGGGGCGGGGGTGAAAAACTGTTTTTT.

The chain uses TRBV5-1 and TRBJ2-1; 10 nucleotides match TRBD1. The V and J ends lost 0 bases and 10 bases, in that order; junction bases with no gene match: 1. There are 13 residues in the CDR3. Per the germline V gene, CDR1 is SGHRS and CDR2 is YFSETQ. This chain's CDR3 is CASSLEGQGEQFF. CDR3 bases: TGCGCCAGCAGCTTGGAGGGACAGGGGGAGCAGTTCTTC.

This clonotype turned up a few times. V is TRBV10-1 and J is TRBJ2-4, with D tentatively TRBD2 (7 bases). Trimming took off 0 bases at V and 7 bases at J, with 16 bases between the two ends. Per the germline V gene, CDR1 is WNHNN and CDR2 is SYGVQD (reference sequence). The CDR3 is 16 residues long. CDR3 DNA sequence: TGCGCCAGCAGTGAGTCGCCTAGCGGAGGGGGGAACATTCAGTACTTC. Translated, it gives CASSESPSGGGNIQYF.

This clonotype was seen at least ten times. The chain uses TRBV6-1 and TRBJ2-7; possibly TRBD2 for D (6 bases). The CDR3 is made up of 13 amino acids. V lost 7 bases to trimming and J lost 6 bases, with 16 bases between them. Germline-derived CDR1 and CDR2 are MNHNS and SASEGT. The CDR3 sequence: CASTYGRGAEQYF. In DNA, the CDR3 is TGTGCCAGCACCTACGGGCGGGGAGCCGAGCAGTACTTC.

V is TRBV7-8 and J is TRBJ1-5, with D possibly TRBD1 on 6 matching bases. The germline V gene encodes CDR1 SGHVS and CDR2 FQNEAQ. V lost 8 bases and J 3 bases, leaving 8 bases between the germline ends. The length of the CDR3 is 12 residues. CDR3 DNA: TGTGCCAGCGGGACACCCAATCAGCCCCAGCATTTT. Its protein is CASGTPNQPQHF.

The CDR3 nucleotides read TGTGCCAGCTCACCACCGGCAGGGGTAGAGACCCAGTACTTC. Translating it yields CASSPPAGVETQYF. The J gene is TRBJ2-5, the V gene TRBV18; maybe TRBD1 (6 bases). The germline V gene encodes CDR1 KGHSH and CDR2 LQKENI. This CDR3 region has 14 residues. V was cut by 0 bases and J by 4 bases, with 9 bases left in between.

This clonotype appeared many times. V and J are TRBV10-2 and TRBJ2-2, with TRBD2 matching over 7 bases. The CDR3 sequence is 18 residues long. Germline loops: CDR1 WSHSY, CDR2 SAAADI. V shed 2 bases and J 1 base; nucleotides not matched to a gene: 10. The CDR3 nucleotides read TGCGCCAGCAGTGAGACCCTATTGACTAGCTTGAACACCGGGGAGCTGTTTTTT. Translating gives CASSETLLTSLNTGELFF.

The genes are TRBV29-1 and TRBJ1-5; TRBD1 matches 7 bases. This CDR3 contains 15 residues. CDR1 SQVTM and CDR2 ANQGSEA come from the germline V gene. The junction had 6 bases not matched to a gene; V was cut back by 4 bases and J by 0 bases. CDR3 residues: CSVGAGTDSNQPQHF. The DNA for the CDR3 is TGCAGCGTTGGCGCCGGGACAGATAGCAATCAGCCCCAGCATTTT.

The J gene is TRBJ1-2, the V gene TRBV27; maybe TRBD1 (6 bases). CDR1 and CDR2 (germline): MNHEY, SMNVEV (reference sequence). CDR3 size: 13 residues. Deletions cut 2 bases from V and 6 bases from J, with 10 bases between. The CDR3 reads CASSLPAGDGYTF. CDR3 bases: TGTGCCAGCAGTTTACCGGCAGGGGATGGCTACACCTTC.

This clonotype appeared many times. The chain combines TRBV6-2 or TRBV6-3 with TRBJ2-1; D is unclear. Per germline, CDR1 MNHEY and CDR2 SVGEGT. V was clipped by 0 bases and J by 10 bases, with 7 bases between them. This CDR3 contains 12 residues. CDR3 nucleotides: TGTGCCAGCAGTTACTCCTCAATCGAGCAGTTCTTC. Translated: CASSYSSIEQFF.

The V call is TRBV7-8, the J call TRBJ1-1; D might be TRBD1 (5 bases). The ends were cut back, 0 bases at V and 0 bases at J, with 11 bases in the middle. The CDR3 covers 16 residues. Germline V gene data show CDR1 as SGHVS and CDR2 as FQNEAQ. CDR3 DNA sequence: TGTGCCAGCAGCTTAGCCCCGGGGGGGATGAACACTGAAGCTTTCTTT. It codes for CASSLAPGGMNTEAFF.

This clonotype was detected ten times or more. The chain carries TRBV5-6 and TRBJ2-1, with unresolved D. Germline-derived CDR1 and CDR2 are SGHDT and YYEEEE. Deletions cut 0 bases from V and 5 bases from J, with 18 bases between. The CDR3 extends over 17 amino acids. The DNA of the CDR3 is TGTGCCAGCAGCTTGGCCCGGGCGGTGACCCCCCACAATGAGCAGTTCTTC. Translated: CASSLARAVTPHNEQFF.

The CDR3 sequence: CASSLAVRVYNEQFF. The CDR3, as DNA: TGTGCCAGCAGCTTAGCAGTCAGGGTATACAATGAGCAGTTCTTC. The chain uses TRBV7-2 and TRBJ2-1; possibly TRBD1 for D (5 bases). This CDR3 has 15 residues. The V gene lost 0 bases and the J gene lost 4 bases, with 10 bases spanning the gap. Germline V gene data show CDR1 as SGHTA and CDR2 as FQGNSA.

This clonotype has ten or more counts. The CDR3 DNA reads as TGTGCCACCAGCAGAGATTTGCGTGAGACCCAGTACTTC. Translating it yields CATSRDLRETQYF. This chain connects TRBV15 to TRBJ2-5; D not resolved. V shed 0 bases and J shed 5 bases, with 7 bases lying between them. The V gene's germline CDR1 is LNHNV and CDR2 YYDKDF (reference sequence). This CDR3 has 13 amino acids.

There are a few counts of this clonotype. J is TRBJ2-2 and V is TRBV7-9, with unresolved D. This CDR3 is built from 15 residues. The V and J ends lost 6 bases and 0 bases respectively, with 11 bases between them. CDR1 and CDR2 from the germline V gene are SEHNR and FQNEAQ (reference sequence). The CDR3 loop reads CASSATEANTGELFF. CDR3 sequence (DNA): TGTGCCAGCAGTGCCACGGAAGCGAACACCGGGGAGCTGTTTTTT.